Listed here are 10 T cell receptor beta chains from one sample, sequenced in a study of technical replicates of blood from a handful of donors. Assay used: immunoSEQ multiplex PCR; TCRdb lists only in-frame clones, some missing. The sample lists about 71,000 clones; roughly 92% were seen once. Material: T cells isolated from PBMCs. Source of these receptors: a human donor in good health.

The rearrangement links TRBV2 to TRBJ1-1; D unresolved. This CDR3 has 12 residues. Germline values: CDR1 SNHLY, CDR2 FYNNEI. V lost 5 bases to trimming and J lost 3 bases, with 7 bases between them. The CDR3 DNA reads as TGTGCCAGCAGTCTCCGGGACACTGAAGCTTTCTTT. This sequence encodes CASSLRDTEAFF.

This clone was counted a single time. The chain has TRBV11-2 and TRBJ2-3; no firm D call. CDR3 length: 13 residues. Trimming removed 5 bases from V and 1 base from J, with 7 bases in between. Per germline, CDR1 SGHAT and CDR2 FQNNGV. CDR3 bases: TGTGCCAGCAGCCCCCGTCGCACAGATACGCAGTATTTT. Translated: CASSPRRTDTQYF.

This chain links TRBV28 with TRBJ1-3, with a weak D call TRBD1 (6 bases). CDR3 length: 16 amino acids. Germline V gene data show CDR1 as MDHEN and CDR2 as SYDVKM. The V end was cut by 1 base, the J end by 7 bases, with 17 bases between. CDR3 residues: CASSLYPGQTDNTIYF. The CDR3 DNA reads TGTGCCAGCAGTTTATATCCAGGACAGACTGACAACACCATATATTTT.

The chain combines TRBV5-1 with TRBJ1-1; maybe TRBD1 (6 bases). The germline V and J ends were trimmed by 2 bases and 2 bases, with 10 bases remaining between them. Per the germline V gene, CDR1 is SGHRS and CDR2 is YFSETQ. The CDR3 extends over 14 amino acids. The CDR3 sequence is CASSLTGPNTEAFF. In DNA, the CDR3 is TGCGCCAGCAGCTTAACAGGGCCCAACACTGAAGCTTTCTTT. The full variable domain, rest sourced from reference TRBV5-1 and TRBJ1-1, is KAGVTQTPRYLIKTRGQQVTLSCSPISGHRSVSWYQQTPGQGLQFLFEYFSETQRNKGNFPGRFSGRQFSNSRSEMNVSTLELGDSALYLCASSLTGPNTEAFFGQGTRLTVV.

DNA for the CDR3: TGTGCCAGCAGCCTGGACAGGCACGAGACCCAGTACTTC. This encodes CASSLDRHETQYF. The chain recombines TRBV27 with TRBJ2-5, with 7 bases that match TRBD1. With 6 bases clipped from V and 5 bases from J, the junction kept 6 bases outside the gene matches. The CDR3 spans 13 residues. Germline values: CDR1 MNHEY, CDR2 SMNVEV (reference sequence).

The chain is built from TRBV5-8 and TRBJ1-2, with TRBD1 as a possible D gene (5 bases). CDR1 is SGHTS and CDR2 is YDEGEE in the germline V gene. The V gene lost 4 bases and the J gene lost 2 bases, with 9 bases spanning the gap. The CDR3 contains 13 residues. The CDR3 DNA follows: TGTGCCAGCAGCGACAGATGGAACTATGGCTACACCTTC. The encoded protein is CASSDRWNYGYTF.

This clone was counted a single time. The genes are TRBV9 and TRBJ2-1; TRBD2 agrees at 7 bases. The CDR3 covers 15 residues. Unmatched junction bases numbered 6, after V lost 0 bases and J lost 6 bases. CDR1 and CDR2 from the germline V gene are SGDLS and YYNGEE. CDR3 sequence: CASSVASGVSNEQFF. The CDR3 DNA sequence: TGTGCCAGCAGCGTAGCTAGCGGAGTCAGCAATGAGCAGTTCTTC.

The rearrangement joins TRBV6-1 to TRBJ2-7; weak D call: TRBD1 (6 bases). V shed 5 bases and J shed 2 bases, with 10 bases lying between them. The CDR3 spans 13 residues. CDR1 MNHNS and CDR2 SASEGT come from the germline V gene. This chain's CDR3 is CASSPGQPYEQYF. CDR3 bases: TGTGCCAGCAGTCCTGGACAGCCCTACGAGCAGTACTTC.

The chain links TRBV27 to TRBJ1-1; TRBD1 is a possible D gene (6 bases). The CDR3 contains 13 residues. The V end lost 5 bases, the J end lost 5 bases, and 12 bases lay between the germline ends. Per the germline V gene, CDR1 is MNHEY and CDR2 is SMNVEV (reference sequence). CDR3 bases: TGTGCCAGCAGTGCAGGGGCAGGGACTGAAGCTTTCTTT. Its protein is CASSAGAGTEAFF.

The CDR3 reads CASNAGTGSEQYF. The CDR3 DNA is TGTGCCAGCAACGCCGGGACAGGGAGTGAGCAGTACTTC. This sequence joins TRBV7-3 and TRBJ2-7; the match to TRBD1 covers 9 bases. The CDR3 has 13 amino acids. Trimming at V came to 7 bases and at J to 7 bases, leaving 8 bases not matched to a gene. Per germline, CDR1 SGHTA and CDR2 FQGTGA.